The sequence of this T cell receptor beta chain was determined in a study of technical replicates of blood from a few donors. This table comes from immunoSEQ multiplex PCR, and its TCRdb copy is limited to in-frame clones, with some not included. The data show tens of thousands of clones, roughly 98% seen once. Germline CDR1 is SGHRS and CDR2 is YFSETQ. This CDR3 has 13 amino acids. V was cut by 1 base and J by 5 bases, with 7 bases left in between. The sequence was obtained from a human donor in good health. The gene calls are TRBV5-1 and TRBJ2-1; D not resolved. The sample was T cells isolated from PBMCs. The CDR3 DNA follows: TGCGCCAGCAGCTTGCTCGGTGACAATGAGCAGTTCTTC. Translating gives CASSLLGDNEQFF.